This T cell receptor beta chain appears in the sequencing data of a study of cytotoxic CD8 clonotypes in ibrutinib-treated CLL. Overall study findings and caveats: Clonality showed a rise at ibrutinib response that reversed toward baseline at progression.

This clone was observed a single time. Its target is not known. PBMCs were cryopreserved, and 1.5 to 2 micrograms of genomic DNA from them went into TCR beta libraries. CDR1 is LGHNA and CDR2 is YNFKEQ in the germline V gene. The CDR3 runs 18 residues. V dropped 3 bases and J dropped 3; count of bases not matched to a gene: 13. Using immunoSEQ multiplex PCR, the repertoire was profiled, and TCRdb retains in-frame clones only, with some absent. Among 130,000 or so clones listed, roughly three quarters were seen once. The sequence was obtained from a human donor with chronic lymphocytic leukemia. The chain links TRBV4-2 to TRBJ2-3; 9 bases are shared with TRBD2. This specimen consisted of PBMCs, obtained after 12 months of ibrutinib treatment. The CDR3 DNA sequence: TGTGCCAGCAGCCAGTACCCGGGACTAGCAACGGTGACAGATACGCAGTATTTT. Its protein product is CASSQYPGLATVTDTQYF.